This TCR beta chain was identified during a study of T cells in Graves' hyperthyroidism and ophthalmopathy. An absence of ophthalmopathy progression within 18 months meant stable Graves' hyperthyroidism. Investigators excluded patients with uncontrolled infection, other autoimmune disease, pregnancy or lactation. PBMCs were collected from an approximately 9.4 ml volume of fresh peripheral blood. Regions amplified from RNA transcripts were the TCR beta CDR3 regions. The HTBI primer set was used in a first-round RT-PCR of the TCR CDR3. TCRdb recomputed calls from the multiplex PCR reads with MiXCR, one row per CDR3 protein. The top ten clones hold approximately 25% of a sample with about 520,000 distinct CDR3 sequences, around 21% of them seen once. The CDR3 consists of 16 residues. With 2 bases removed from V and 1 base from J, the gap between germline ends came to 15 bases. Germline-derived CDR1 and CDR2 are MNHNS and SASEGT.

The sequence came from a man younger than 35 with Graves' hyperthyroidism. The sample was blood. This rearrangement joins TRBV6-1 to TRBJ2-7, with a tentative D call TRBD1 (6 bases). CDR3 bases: TGTGCCAGCAGTGAATCCTGGACAGCAATATCCTACGAGCAGTACTTC. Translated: CASSESWTAISYEQYF.